A single sample gave rise to the 20 T cell receptor beta chains below, sequenced in a study of T-cell memory formation after mild COVID-19. TCRdb used MiXCR to reprocess the 5' RACE reads, holding one entry per CDR3 protein. The sample comprises about 350,000 distinct CDR3 sequences, 12% to 15% of which are singletons, and roughly 20% rests with the top ten. Material for sequencing was PBMCs or a T cell subset sorted from them (not recorded which). The receptors come from a man aged 18 to 30 who had mild COVID-19 (a few samples of this study predate the infection). Cell type and time point are not known.

The V gene is TRBV27, the J gene TRBJ2-2; 9 bases are shared with TRBD1. Germline CDR1 is MNHEY and CDR2 is SMNVEV (reference sequence). The CDR3 runs 16 residues. V shed 4 bases and J 7 bases; nucleotides not matched to a gene: 10. The CDR3 DNA reads as TGTGCCAGCAGTTCGGACCACAGGGGGCCGGGCGGGGAGCTGTTTTTT. Translating it yields CASSSDHRGPGGELFF.

This clonotype showed up just a few times. The rearrangement joins TRBV12-3 or TRBV12-4 to TRBJ2-3; 8 bases are shared with TRBD2. CDR3 size: 15 residues. J lost 3 bases, V lost 5 bases, and 7 bases had no gene match. CDR3 region: CASSATRGGTDTQYF. The CDR3 region has the DNA TGTGCCAGCAGTGCCACCCGCGGGGGGACAGATACGCAGTATTTT.

This clonotype was counted between two and nine times. The V call is TRBV6-6, the J call TRBJ1-1, with TRBD1 identical over 7 bases. CDR1 MNHNY and CDR2 SVGAGI come from the germline V gene (reference sequence). The CDR3 extends over 15 amino acids. Trimming cost V 10 bases and J 9 bases; bases outside gene matches: 20. CDR3 DNA sequence: TGTGCCATCGGAGACTCCGGGACAGCAAATGTCAAAGCTTTCTTT. It yields the protein CAIGDSGTANVKAFF.

This clonotype was seen more than once but under ten times. The chain couples TRBV27 to TRBJ1-4; perhaps TRBD1 as D (6 bases). Trimming took 2 bases from V and 4 from J, leaving 11 bases between them. The length of the CDR3 is 15 residues. CDR1 MNHEY and CDR2 SMNVEV come from the germline V gene (reference sequence). Written as DNA, the CDR3 is TGTGCCAGCAGTTTAGAGACAGGTTTTAATGAAAAACTGTTTTTT. Its protein is CASSLETGFNEKLFF. Combining the CDR3 with reference TRBV27 and TRBJ1-4 gives the whole variable domain EAQVTQNPRYLITVTGKKLTVTCSQNMNHEYMSWYRQDPGLGLRQIYYSMNVEVTDKGDVPEGYKVSRKEKRNFPLILESPSPNQTSLYFCASSLETGFNEKLFFGSGTQLSVL.

V gene TRBV19 combines with J gene TRBJ1-4; D unclear. In germline, CDR1 is LNHDA, CDR2 SQIVND (reference sequence). This CDR3 has 14 residues. Between the trimmed V and J ends, which lost 10 bases and 8 bases, there was a span of 20 bases. The CDR3 spells CATKARVPGEKLFF. Here the CDR3 DNA reads TGTGCCACTAAGGCGAGGGTCCCGGGGGAAAAACTGTTTTTT.

The chain employs TRBV7-9 and TRBJ1-6; 10 nucleotides match TRBD1. J gave up 9 bases and V 5 bases, and 4 bases lay outside the gene matches. The germline V gene has CDR1 SEHNR and CDR2 FQNEAQ (reference sequence). The CDR3 is made up of 14 amino acids. CDR3 nucleotide sequence: TGTGCCAGCAGCCCGGGACAGGGGTCTTCACCCCTCCACTTT. As protein: CASSPGQGSSPLHF.

CDR3 region: CAISGQGSTEAFF. The CDR3 region has the DNA TGTGCCATCAGTGGACAGGGAAGCACTGAAGCTTTCTTT. J is TRBJ1-1 and V is TRBV10-3; 7 bases are a match to TRBD1. With 4 bases clipped from V and 4 bases from J, the junction kept 3 bases outside the gene matches. Germline V gene data show CDR1 as ENHRY and CDR2 as SYGVKD. The CDR3 is made up of 13 amino acids.

V usage is TRBV19 and J usage is TRBJ2-2, with no clear D. Per the germline V gene, CDR1 is LNHDA and CDR2 is SQIVND (reference sequence). This CDR3 region has 14 residues. Trimming pared 1 base from V and 6 bases from J, leaving 9 bases between. Here the CDR3 reads CASSIVAGAGELFF. In DNA, the CDR3 is TGTGCCAGTAGTATAGTAGCTGGGGCCGGGGAGCTGTTTTTT.

V usage is TRBV4-1 and J usage is TRBJ2-6; D not resolved. CDR3 size: 15 residues. Trimming cost V 1 base and J 7 bases, with 11 bases left between them. Germline V gives CDR1 MGHRA, CDR2 YSYEKL. In DNA form, the CDR3 reads TGCGCCAGCAGCCAAGTCCGGGTATCAGCCAACGTCCTGACTTTC. This sequence encodes CASSQVRVSANVLTF.

This clonotype was observed a handful of times. The chain has TRBV29-1 and TRBJ2-1, with TRBD1 matching 7 bases. Germline assignment: CDR1 SQVTM and CDR2 ANQGSEA. J was trimmed by 8 bases and V by 6 bases; bases with no gene match: 13. CDR3 length equals 14 residues. The CDR3 reads CSVWLLDRADEQFF. The CDR3 DNA sequence: TGCAGCGTCTGGCTCCTCGACAGGGCCGATGAGCAGTTCTTC.

This rearrangement joins TRBV6-5 to TRBJ2-3; TRBD2 agrees at 9 bases. Germline CDR1 and CDR2: MNHEY and SVGAGI. The CDR3 has 15 amino acids. The V segment lost 6 bases and the J segment 6 bases; nucleotides outside the gene matches: 10. CDR3 sequence (DNA): TGTGCCAGCAGCAGTACTAGCGGGTCTCGGGATACGCAGTATTTT. It codes for CASSSTSGSRDTQYF.

The chain carries TRBV6-5 and TRBJ1-3; possibly TRBD1 for D (5 bases). V lost 0 bases and J 2 bases, leaving 8 bases between the germline ends. Germline values: CDR1 MNHEY, CDR2 SVGAGI. This CDR3 has 15 residues. DNA of the CDR3: TGTGCCAGCAGTTACTCGCCGGGGCCTGGAAACACCATATATTTT. Translated, it gives CASSYSPGPGNTIYF.

The chain is built from TRBV3-1 and TRBJ1-2, with TRBD1 matching 8 bases. CDR1 is LGHDT, CDR2 YNNKEL, per germline (reference sequence). The CDR3 is 15 residues long. V lost 8 bases, J lost 8 bases, and 16 bases stayed unmatched. The CDR3 DNA follows: TGTGCCAGCGAGTCCGGGACAGGCTATTTTCGGGGCTACACCTTC. Translating gives CASESGTGYFRGYTF.

The chain combines TRBV6-1 with TRBJ2-7; 7 bases fit TRBD1. V gave up 6 bases and J gave up 2 bases; unmatched junction bases: 7. CDR1 and CDR2 (germline): MNHNS, SASEGT. This CDR3 is 14 amino acids long. CDR3 protein: CASSRQGSTYEQYV. The CDR3 coding sequence is TGTGCCAGCAGCAGACAGGGCTCAACCTACGAGCAGTACGTC.

The chain carries TRBV6-2 or TRBV6-3 and TRBJ2-7; the D gene could be TRBD1 or TRBD2 (5 bases each). CDR1 MNHEY and CDR2 SVGEGT come from the germline V gene. CDR3 length equals 12 residues. Trimming removed 4 bases from V and 12 bases from J, with 16 bases in between. Written as DNA, the CDR3 is TGTGCCAGCAGTTTCGGGACGGTCCGGGGGTACTTC. Encoded protein: CASSFGTVRGYF.

This sequence joins TRBV4-2 and TRBJ2-2; D gene unclear. V gave up 6 bases and J gave up 0 bases, with 11 bases separating them. Germline V gene sequence: CDR1 LGHNA, CDR2 YNFKEQ. The CDR3 covers 15 residues. CDR3 region: CASRIEEPNTGELFF. CDR3 DNA: TGTGCCAGCAGGATCGAGGAACCGAACACCGGGGAGCTGTTTTTT.

This clonotype was counted between two and nine times. This sequence joins TRBV5-8 and TRBJ1-4, with D uncertain. V lost 2 bases to trimming and J lost 8 bases, with 13 bases between them. The CDR3 spans 14 residues. From germline, CDR1 is SGHTS and CDR2 YDEGEE. CDR3 coding DNA: TGTGCCAGCAGCTTACCGACCTTCGGGGAAAAACTGTTTTTT. Residues: CASSLPTFGEKLFF.

The chain is built from TRBV7-6 and TRBJ1-4; D remains unclear. Trimming took 2 bases from V and 8 from J, leaving 15 bases between them. CDR3 length equals 15 residues. Germline assignment: CDR1 SGHVS and CDR2 FNYEAQ. The CDR3 DNA reads TGTGCCAGCAGCTTAAGGCCGGGAGAAGGGGAAAAACTGTTTTTT. This encodes CASSLRPGEGEKLFF.

The V call is TRBV7-9, the J call TRBJ2-3; D uncertain. Germline assignment: CDR1 SEHNR and CDR2 FQNEAQ (reference sequence). The CDR3 length is 12 residues. Deletions cut 3 bases from V and 4 bases from J, with 5 bases between. The CDR3 coding sequence is TGTGCCAGCAGCTTCATTCCAGATACGCAGTATTTT. This gives the protein CASSFIPDTQYF. Full variable domain (rest looked up from reference TRBV7-9 and TRBJ2-3): DTGVSQNPRHKITKRGQNVTFRCDPISEHNRLYWYRQTLGQGPEFLTYFQNEAQLEKSRLLSDRFSAERPKGSFSTLEIQRTEQGDSAMYLCASSFIPDTQYFGPGTRLTVL.

The J gene is TRBJ2-2, the V gene TRBV20-1; 8 bases are a match to TRBD2. CDR3 length: 14 amino acids. Per germline, CDR1 DFQATT and CDR2 SNEGSKA (reference sequence). Trimming removed 6 bases from V and 0 bases from J; junction bases left unmatched: 3. Here the CDR3 DNA reads TGCAGTGCCGATAGCGGGGCGAACACCGGGGAGCTGTTTTTT. It specifies CSADSGANTGELFF.